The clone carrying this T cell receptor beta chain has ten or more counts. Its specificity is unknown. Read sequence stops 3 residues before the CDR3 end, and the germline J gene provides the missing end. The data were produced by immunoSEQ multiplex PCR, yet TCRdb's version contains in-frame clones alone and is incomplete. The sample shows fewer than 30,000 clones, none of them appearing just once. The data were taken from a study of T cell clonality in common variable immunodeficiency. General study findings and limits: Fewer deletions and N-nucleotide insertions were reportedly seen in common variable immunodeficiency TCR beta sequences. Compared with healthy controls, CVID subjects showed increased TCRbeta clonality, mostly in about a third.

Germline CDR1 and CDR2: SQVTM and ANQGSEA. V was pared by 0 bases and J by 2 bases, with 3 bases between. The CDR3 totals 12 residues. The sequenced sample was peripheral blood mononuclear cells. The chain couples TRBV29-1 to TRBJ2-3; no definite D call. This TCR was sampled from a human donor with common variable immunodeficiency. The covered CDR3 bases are TGCAGCGTTGAAGAGGCCACAGATACG. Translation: CSVEEATDT. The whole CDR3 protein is CSVEEATDTQYF.